The clone carrying this T cell receptor beta chain was recorded only once. No antigen is known for it. PCR amplification relied on 60 Vbeta primers (plus 13 Jbeta primers). Only in-frame clones appear in the TCRdb table, and some are missing; sequencing was by immunoSEQ multiplex PCR. The sample lists about 160,000 clones, around 88% occurring once. Though probably carrying unrecorded immune exposures, donors were nominally healthy at sampling. The sample is drawn from a study of cytomegalovirus exposure and HLA in healthy donors. Findings and caveats of the study: In a later analysis, compared with equally common non-associated chains, HLA-associated beta chains were more expanded. Many donors carried some public TCRs, although rarity characterized most TCR sequences.

The sequenced sample was PBMCs. This clonotype was obtained from a woman in her thirties in good health and CMV-seronegative.

For the CDR3, the DNA is TGTGCCAGTAGTCCCCTTCCCGTATTCAGCAATCAGCCCCAGCATTTT. Protein sequence: CASSPLPVFSNQPQHF. The V call is TRBV19, the J call TRBJ1-5; the D is unclear. This CDR3 spans 16 amino acids. Germline values: CDR1 LNHDA, CDR2 SQIVND (reference sequence). Deletions cut 5 bases from V and 1 base from J, with 15 bases between.